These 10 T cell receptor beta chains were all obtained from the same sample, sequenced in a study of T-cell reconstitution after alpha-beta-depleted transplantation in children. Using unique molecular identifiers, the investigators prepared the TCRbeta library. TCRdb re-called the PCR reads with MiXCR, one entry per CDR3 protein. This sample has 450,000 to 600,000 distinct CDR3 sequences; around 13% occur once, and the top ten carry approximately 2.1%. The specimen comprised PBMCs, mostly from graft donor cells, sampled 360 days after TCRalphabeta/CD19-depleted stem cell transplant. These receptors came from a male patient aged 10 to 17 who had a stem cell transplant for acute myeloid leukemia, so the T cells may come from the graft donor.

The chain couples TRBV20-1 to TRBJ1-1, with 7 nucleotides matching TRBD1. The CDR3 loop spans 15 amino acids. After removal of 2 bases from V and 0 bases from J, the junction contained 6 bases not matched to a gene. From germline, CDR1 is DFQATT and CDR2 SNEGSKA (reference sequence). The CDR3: CSARTAGGLNTEAFF. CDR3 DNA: TGCAGTGCTAGAACGGCAGGGGGATTGAACACTGAAGCTTTCTTT.

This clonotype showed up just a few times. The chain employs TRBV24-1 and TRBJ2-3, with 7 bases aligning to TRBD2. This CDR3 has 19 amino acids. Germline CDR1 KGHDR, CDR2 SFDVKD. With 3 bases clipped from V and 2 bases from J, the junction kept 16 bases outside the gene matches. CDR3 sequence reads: CATSDPNPLGGRTTDTQYF. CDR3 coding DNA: TGTGCCACCAGTGATCCCAATCCCCTCGGCGGGAGAACCACAGATACGCAGTATTTT.

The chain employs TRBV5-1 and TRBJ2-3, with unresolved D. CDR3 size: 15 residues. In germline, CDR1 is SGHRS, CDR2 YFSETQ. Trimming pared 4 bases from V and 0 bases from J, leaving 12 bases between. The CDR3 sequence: CASSPRRTSTDTQYF. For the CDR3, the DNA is TGCGCCAGCAGCCCCCGACGGACCAGCACAGATACGCAGTATTTT.

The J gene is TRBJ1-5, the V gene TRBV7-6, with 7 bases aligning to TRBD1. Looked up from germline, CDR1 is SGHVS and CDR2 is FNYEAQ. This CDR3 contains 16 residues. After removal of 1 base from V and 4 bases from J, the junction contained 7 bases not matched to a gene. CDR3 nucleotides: TGTGCCAGCAGCTTAGAACAGGGGCAGTTAAATCAGCCCCAGCATTTT. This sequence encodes CASSLEQGQLNQPQHF.

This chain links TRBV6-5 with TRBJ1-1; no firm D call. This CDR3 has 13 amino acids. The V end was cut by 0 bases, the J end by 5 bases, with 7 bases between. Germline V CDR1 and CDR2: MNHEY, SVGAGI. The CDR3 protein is CASSYSTGTEAFF. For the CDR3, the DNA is TGTGCCAGCAGTTACTCGACTGGAACTGAAGCTTTCTTT.

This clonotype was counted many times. CDR3 sequence: CATLVGLAGYEQYF. DNA for the CDR3: TGTGCCACTTTAGTGGGACTAGCGGGATACGAGCAGTACTTC. The genes are TRBV25-1 and TRBJ2-7, with TRBD2 matching 13 bases. The CDR3 runs 14 residues. With 10 bases clipped from V and 4 bases from J, the junction kept 7 bases outside the gene matches. The V gene's germline CDR1 is MGHDK and CDR2 SYGVNS.

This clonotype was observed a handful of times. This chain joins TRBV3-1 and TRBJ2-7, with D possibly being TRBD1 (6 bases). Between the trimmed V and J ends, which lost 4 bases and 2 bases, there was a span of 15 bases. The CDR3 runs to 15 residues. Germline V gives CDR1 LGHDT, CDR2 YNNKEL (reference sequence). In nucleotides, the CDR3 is TGTGCCAGCAGCCCTCAGCATGGGGGCCCCTACGAGCAGTACTTC. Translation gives CASSPQHGGPYEQYF.

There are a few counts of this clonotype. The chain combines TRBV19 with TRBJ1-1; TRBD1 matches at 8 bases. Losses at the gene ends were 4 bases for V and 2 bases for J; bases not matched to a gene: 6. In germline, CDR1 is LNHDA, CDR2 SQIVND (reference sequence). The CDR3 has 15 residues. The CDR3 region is CASSNTGQANTEAFF. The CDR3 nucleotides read TGTGCCAGTAGTAACACGGGACAGGCAAACACTGAAGCTTTCTTT. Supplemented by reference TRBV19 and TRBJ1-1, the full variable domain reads DGGITQSPKYLFRKEGQNVTLSCEQNLNHDAMYWYRQDPGQGLRLIYYSQIVNDFQKGDIAEGYSVSREKKESFPLTVTSAQKNPTAFYLCASSNTGQANTEAFFGQGTRLTVV.

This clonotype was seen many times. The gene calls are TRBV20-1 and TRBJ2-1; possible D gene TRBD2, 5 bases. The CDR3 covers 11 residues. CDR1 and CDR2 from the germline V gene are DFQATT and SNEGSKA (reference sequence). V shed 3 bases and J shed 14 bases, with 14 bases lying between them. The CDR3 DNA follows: TGCAGTGCTAGTTTTAGCCTAGCTAAGTTCTTC. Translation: CSASFSLAKFF.

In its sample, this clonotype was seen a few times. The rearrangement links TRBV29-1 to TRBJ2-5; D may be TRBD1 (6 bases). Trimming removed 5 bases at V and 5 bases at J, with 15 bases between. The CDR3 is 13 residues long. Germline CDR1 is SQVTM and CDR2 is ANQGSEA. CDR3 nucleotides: TGCAGCGTTTCCCTTGGGACACCCGAGACCCAGTACTTC. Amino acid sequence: CSVSLGTPETQYF.